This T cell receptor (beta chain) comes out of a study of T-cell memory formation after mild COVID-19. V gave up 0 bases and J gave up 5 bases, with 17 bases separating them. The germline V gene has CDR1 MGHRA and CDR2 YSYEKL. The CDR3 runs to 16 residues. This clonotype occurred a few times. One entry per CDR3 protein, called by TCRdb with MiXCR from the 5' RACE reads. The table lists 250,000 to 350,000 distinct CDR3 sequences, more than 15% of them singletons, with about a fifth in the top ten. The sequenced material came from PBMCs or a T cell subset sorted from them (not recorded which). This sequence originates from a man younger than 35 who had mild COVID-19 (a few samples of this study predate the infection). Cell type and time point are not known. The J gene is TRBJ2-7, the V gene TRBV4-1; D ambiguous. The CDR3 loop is CASSQDGMGHLDEQYF. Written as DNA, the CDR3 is TGCGCCAGCAGCCAAGATGGCATGGGCCACCTCGACGAGCAGTACTTC.